This entry describes one TCR beta chain. This sample was included in a study of OX40 agonist ivuxolimab in advanced cancers. Across the whole study: The treatment was a fully human IgG2 OX40 agonist, ivuxolimab.

V was shortened by 7 bases and J by 6 bases, with 22 bases between the two germline ends. Germline CDR1 SQVTM, CDR2 ANQGSEA. The CDR3 has 15 residues. The repertoire was sequenced with immunoSEQ multiplex PCR; TCRdb's copy has only in-frame clones and lacks some. This sample has roughly 56,000 clones, with around 88% found just once. The TCR was taken from an adult with an advanced solid tumor such as melanoma, head and neck, liver or kidney cancer. This rearrangement joins TRBV29-1 to TRBJ1-5; tentative D call: TRBD1 (5 bases). The input for sequencing was CD4+ or CD8+ T cells sorted from blood, taken in a trial of the OX40 agonist ivuxolimab. The DNA of the CDR3 is TGCAGCGCCTGGGGGGACCTCGGGTGGTTTCAGCCCCAGCATTTT. This translates into CSAWGDLGWFQPQHF.